The rows below give T cell receptor beta chains drawn from one sample of a study of CD8 T cells in ankylosing spondylitis. One entry per CDR3 protein, called by TCRdb with MiXCR from the 5' RACE reads. The table has around 770,000 distinct CDR3 sequences, approximately 12% seen once. Material: blood, either unsorted or a sorted T cell fraction (not recorded which). These receptors originate from a male donor with ankylosing spondylitis. CDR3s include the opening cysteine and the closing phenylalanine or tryptophan. A D gene is named only where the DNA matches it firmly. Expanded clones are given a class, and other clones once, few, many or no size at all.

TRBV2	TRBD1	TRBJ2-3	NA	CASSESLGQGPTDTQYF	TGTGCCAGCAGTGAAAGTTTAGGACAGGGACCGACAGATACGCAGTATTTT
TRBV6-5	NA	TRBJ1-1	many	CASRRMNTEAFF	TGTGCCAGTCGACGGATGAACACTGAAGCTTTCTTT
TRBV7-2	NA	TRBJ2-2	many	CASSLVRTGELFF	TGTGCCAGCAGCTTAGTGAGGACCGGGGAGCTGTTTTTT
TRBV7-9	TRBD1	TRBJ2-3	many	CASSPDRGRGDTQYF	TGTGCCAGCAGCCCCGACAGGGGGCGCGGAGATACGCAGTATTTT
TRBV15	TRBD2	TRBJ2-3	NA	CATSRELAGGGDTQYF	TGTGCCACCAGCAGAGAACTAGCGGGTGGGGGAGATACGCAGTATTTT
TRBV7-9	NA	TRBJ2-5	few	CASKKGPTVETQYF	TGTGCCAGCAAAAAGGGACCGACTGTGGAGACCCAGTACTTC
TRBV9	TRBD1	TRBJ2-1	few	CASSVGDRDYNEQFF	TGTGCCAGCAGCGTAGGGGACAGGGACTACAATGAGCAGTTCTTC
TRBV20-1	TRBD1	TRBJ1-5	few	CSAGDRGYSNQPQHF	TGCAGTGCTGGGGACAGGGGGTACAGCAATCAGCCCCAGCATTTT
TRBV20-1	TRBD1	TRBJ1-1	many	CSAPPGTGRAENTEAFF	TGCAGTGCCCCCCCGGGGACAGGGCGGGCGGAGAACACTGAAGCTTTCTTT
TRBV18	NA	TRBJ2-1	NA	CASSPLLGLNEQFF	TGTGCCAGCTCACCCCTCTTAGGCCTGAATGAGCAGTTCTTC
TRBV6-5	NA	TRBJ1-3	once	CASSYSTPRASGNTIYF	TGTGCCAGCAGTTACTCCACCCCTAGGGCCTCCGGAAACACCATATATTTT
TRBV15	NA	TRBJ1-2	few	CATSSRAGAPGYGYTF	TGTGCCACCAGCAGTAGGGCAGGGGCTCCTGGCTATGGCTACACCTTC
TRBV6-1	NA	TRBJ2-7	many	CASSEWDEQYF	TGTGCCAGCAGTGAATGGGACGAGCAGTACTTC
TRBV9	TRBD2	TRBJ2-5	once	CTSSAGASGGGETQYF	TGTACCAGCAGCGCAGGCGCCAGCGGGGGTGGTGAGACCCAGTACTTC
TRBV6-2/TRBV6-3	NA	TRBJ1-5	few	CASSYTGSNQPQHF	TGTGCCAGCAGTTACACAGGGAGCAATCAGCCCCAGCATTTT
TRBV20-1	TRBD1	TRBJ1-1	NA	CSAMRGRNTEAFF	TGCAGTGCTATGAGGGGGCGGAACACTGAAGCTTTCTTT
TRBV2	NA	TRBJ2-1	few	CASSRAVNTYNEQFF	TGTGCCAGCTCCCGAGCGGTTAACACCTACAATGAGCAGTTCTTC
TRBV6-1	NA	TRBJ2-7	few	CASSPTMDRYEQYF	TGTGCCAGCAGTCCCACTATGGACAGATACGAGCAGTACTTC